Each of the 29 T cell receptor delta chains below was sequenced from the same sample in a study of delta chain sequences of gamma delta T cells. TCRdb re-processed the PCR reads using CATT. Among 3,000 to 4,000 delta-chain clones listed, just over 60% were seen once. Sequencing used a tumor sample. These receptors all come from a human donor with breast cancer.

With regard to this clone: At one of its ends the junction is not consistent with the germline gene, which may arise from a read error. The rearrangement links TRDV2 to TRDJ1; unclear D gene. In germline, CDR1 is GEAIGNYY, CDR2 EKD. This CDR3 spans 16 amino acids. The CDR3 region is CACDSHSVTETDKLIF. The CDR3 nucleotides are TGTGCCTGTGACTCACACAGTGTGACAGAGACCGATAAACTCATATTT.

DNA of the CDR3: TGTGCCTGTGATCTACTAGGGGGCCAGACCACCGATAACCTCTTCTTT. Residues: CACDLLGGQTTDNLFF. The chain couples TRDV2 to TRDJ1, with D perhaps TRDD3 (5 bases). Matching the DNA end better, TRDJ2 makes the J call doubtful. The germline gives CDR1 GEAIGNYY, CDR2 EKD. CDR3 length: 16 residues.

V and J are TRDV2 and TRDJ1; D gene unclear. Germline CDR1 reads GEAIGNYY; CDR2 reads EKD. Trimming took 0 bases from V and 0 from J, leaving 25 bases between them. This CDR3 has 20 residues. This CDR3 reads CACDTVSKADERTYTDKLIF. CDR3 sequence (DNA): TGTGCCTGTGACACCGTGTCAAAGGCGGATGAGCGCACTTACACCGATAAACTCATCTTT.

CDR3 DNA sequence: TGTGCCTGGTCCGACTGGGGGATACGCGCCGATAAACTCATCTTT. Residues: CAWSDWGIRADKLIF. V and J are TRDV3 and TRDJ1; TRDD3 aligns across 13 bases. This CDR3 spans 15 amino acids. Germline-derived CDR1 and CDR2 are TVYSNPD and GDNSRS (reference sequence). The trim removed 4 bases at V and 3 bases at J, leaving 8 bases unmatched.

This clone has just a few counts. TCRdb pairs this DNA with a much larger clone's protein that differs at residue 14, likely a read error; the protein shown was translated from the DNA. The J gene is TRDJ1, the V gene TRDV2; TRDD3 is a possible D gene (6 bases). CDR1 is GEAIGNYY, CDR2 EKD, per germline. The CDR3 contains 16 residues. This chain's CDR3 is CACDPLGGTDTDKFIF. The CDR3 DNA reads TGTGCCTGTGACCCACTCGGGGGGACAGACACCGATAAATTCATCTTT.

As regards this clone: The protein recorded in TCRdb matches a much larger clone and deviates from this DNA's translation at residue 10, suggesting a read error; the protein here is obtained by translating the DNA. The chain couples TRDV2 to TRDJ1; 10 nucleotides agree with TRDD3. This CDR3 is built from 16 residues. CDR1 is GEAIGNYY, CDR2 EKD, per germline. The junction had 7 bases not matched to a gene; V was cut back by 3 bases and J by 1 base. This chain's CDR3 is CACDELLGDSTDKLIF. DNA for the CDR3: TGTGCCTGTGACGAACTACTGGGGGATTCCACCGATAAACTCATCTTT.

V is TRDV2 and J is TRDJ1; TRDD3 is a possible D gene (5 bases). CDR1 and CDR2 (germline): GEAIGNYY, EKD. Trimming pared 0 bases from V and 11 bases from J, leaving 33 bases between. The CDR3 runs to 19 residues. The CDR3 region is CACDTVPAGGRAVLVYLIF. The CDR3 DNA follows: TGTGCCTGTGACACCGTGCCAGCCGGGGGCCGTGCTGTCCTCGTTTATCTCATCTTT.

The J gene was reported as TRDJ1; the V gene went uncalled; the tabulated D call, TRDD3, remains unverified against the DNA. This CDR3 region has 20 residues. DNA for the CDR3: TGTGCCGGTGAGGCCTTTTCAAGGTACTGGGATTGCCGTGACACCGATAAACTCATCTTT. Protein product: CAGEAFSRYWDCRDTDKLIF.

This clone was counted a few times. The TCRdb record carries a much larger clone's protein, which differs from this DNA's translation at residue 3; a read error is the likely cause, and the protein listed here is the DNA translation. The V call is TRDV2, the J call TRDJ1; 10 bases fit TRDD3. Germline V CDR1 and CDR2: GEAIGNYY, EKD. The CDR3 has 18 amino acids. CDR3 in amino acids: CARDTVRGGYSPTDKLIF. CDR3 nucleotide sequence: TGTGCCCGTGACACCGTCCGTGGGGGATACTCCCCCACCGATAAACTCATCTTT.

A note on this clone: One end of the junction does not line up with germline, which may come from a read error. The chain carries TRDV2 and TRDJ1, with D possibly matching TRDD3 (6 bases). The CDR3 loop spans 20 amino acids. CDR1 and CDR2 (germline): GEAIGNYY, EKD. The CDR3 sequence is CACEDVVMKRYWAIIDKLIF. CDR3 DNA: TGTGCTTGTGAGGATGTGGTAATGAAGCGGTACTGGGCGATAATCGATAAACTCATCTTT.

The chain links TRDV2 to TRDJ2; D possibly corresponds to TRDD3 (6 bases). Germline V CDR1 and CDR2: GEAIGNYY, EKD. CDR3 size: 16 residues. V lost 0 bases and J lost 14, with 24 bases in between. CDR3 nucleotides: TGTGCCTGTGACACCTGGGGGGACACTCACAATGATATCCTCTTCTTT. It yields the protein CACDTWGDTHNDILFF.

Regarding this clone: The junction departs from the called germline gene at one end, perhaps through a read error. The V gene is TRDV2, the J gene TRDJ1; TRDD3 might be the D (5 bases). The CDR3 is made up of 20 amino acids. Germline CDR1 is GEAIGNYY and CDR2 is EKD. This CDR3 is CSCDTVLMEGYRPDTDIFIF. As DNA, the CDR3 is TGTTCCTGTGACACCGTGTTAATGGAGGGTTACCGACCTGATACCGATATATTCATCTTT.

As to this clone: The TCRdb protein comes from a much larger clone and disagrees with this DNA's translation at residue 7, likely due to a read error; the protein given here is derived from the DNA. The V gene is TRDV2, the J gene TRDJ3; no firm D call. V shed 3 bases and J shed 0 bases, with 8 bases lying between them. The germline V gene encodes CDR1 GEAIGNYY and CDR2 EKD. The CDR3 runs to 16 residues. The CDR3 DNA is TGTGCCTGTGACTCATCTATCTCCTGGGACACCCGACAGATGTTTTTC. This translates into CACDSSISWDTRQMFF.

Note on this clone: Mismatch with germline at one junction end may stem from a read error. The chain couples TRDV2 to TRDJ1; D gene unclear. CDR3 size: 20 residues. Germline-derived CDR1 and CDR2 are GEAIGNYY and EKD. CDR3 in DNA: TGTGCCTGTGACACCGTGTCAAGGGAGGAGGCCCGTCATTACACCGATAATCTAATATTT. The encoded protein is CACDTVSREEARHYTDNLIF.

By share of the sample, this clone is medium-sized (0.01 to 0.1%). TCRdb's protein for this DNA is that of a much larger clone and differs from the translation at residue 17, likely a read error; the protein shown is the DNA translation. The chain joins TRDV2 to TRDJ1; D might be TRDD3 (6 bases). The germline V gene has CDR1 GEAIGNYY and CDR2 EKD. The CDR3 spans 20 residues. CDR3 nucleotide sequence: TGTGCCTGTGACACCGTGTCAAGGGAGGGGGACCGACCTTACACCGATAGACTCATCTTT. Encoded protein: CACDTVSREGDRPYTDRLIF.

Turning to this clone: The protein held in TCRdb is that of a much larger clone and does not match this DNA's translation at residue 4, likely because of a read error; the protein shown is translated from the DNA. The chain combines TRDV2 with TRDJ1; TRDD3 matches at 10 bases. The CDR3 totals 16 residues. The trim removed 4 bases at V and 0 bases at J, leaving 7 bases unmatched. Germline values: CDR1 GEAIGNYY, CDR2 EKD. CDR3 sequence reads: CACELLGDTNTDKLIF. The CDR3 DNA reads TGTGCCTGTGAACTTTTGGGGGATACAAACACCGATAAACTCATCTTT.

The chain carries TRDV2 and TRDJ1; D may be TRDD3 (6 bases). Germline-derived CDR1 and CDR2 are GEAIGNYY and EKD. The length of the CDR3 is 15 residues. V gave up 3 bases and J gave up 8 bases, with 21 bases separating them. CDR3 sequence (DNA): TGTGCCTGTGACCCAGCCACGGAGGATACAGAGAAACTCATCTTT. Translated: CACDPATEDTEKLIF.

The rearrangement joins TRDV2 to TRDJ2; D possibly corresponds to TRDD3 (5 bases). V lost 8 bases and J 13 bases, leaving 28 bases between the germline ends. Germline V gene lookup returns CDR1 GEAIGNYY and CDR2 EKD. CDR3 length: 15 amino acids. DNA of the CDR3: TGTGCCTTTGTCACCGTGACGGCGACCGCCGATACACTCTTCTTT. It yields the protein CAFVTVTATADTLFF.

Comments on this clone: The junction does not match germline at one end; this may be a read error. The J gene is TRDJ1, the V gene TRDV1; 12 bases are shared with TRDD3. Germline V gene lookup returns CDR1 TSWWSYY and CDR2 QGS. This CDR3 contains 19 residues. DNA for the CDR3: TGTTCTCTTTTGACAGACCCCCACTGGGGGATACCATATGTCGATAAACTCATCTTT. As protein: CSLLTDPHWGIPYVDKLIF.

Details on this clone: The protein that TCRdb holds for this DNA derives from a much larger clone and differs from the translated DNA at residue 3, which likely indicates a read error; the protein shown here is translated from the DNA. The chain employs TRDV2 and TRDJ1; D not certain. The CDR3 runs to 14 residues. Germline CDR1 and CDR2: GEAIGNYY and EKD. The CDR3 here is CAFDSVDHTDKLIF. In nucleotides, the CDR3 is TGTGCCTTTGACTCCGTTGACCACACCGATAAACTCATCTTT.

This clone was counted once. An end of the junction does not agree with germline; a read error may underlie this. This chain links TRDV2 with TRDJ1, with TRDD3 matching over 7 bases. The CDR3 consists of 15 residues. The germline V gene has CDR1 GEAIGNYY and CDR2 EKD. CDR3 region: CACDTLGEDIDKLIF. For the CDR3, the DNA is TGTGCCTGTGACACTTTGGGGGAGGACATTGATAAACTTATCTTT.

This clone turned up a few times. For this DNA, TCRdb reports the protein of a much larger clone, which diverges at residue 16, most likely from a read error; the protein presented here is translated directly from the DNA. V gene TRDV2 combines with J gene TRDJ1, with 12 nucleotides matching TRDD3. The CDR3 runs 19 residues. Germline values: CDR1 GEAIGNYY, CDR2 EKD. In nucleotides, the CDR3 is TGTGCCTGTGACACTATAGGCTGGGGGATACGCGACGGGGTCGATAACCTCATCTTT. Its protein product is CACDTIGWGIRDGVDNLIF.

J is TRDJ1 and V is TRDV2; D is perhaps TRDD3 (6 bases). Germline CDR1 and CDR2: GEAIGNYY and EKD. With 0 bases removed from V and 1 base from J, the gap between germline ends came to 26 bases. The length of the CDR3 is 20 residues. Here the CDR3 DNA reads TGTGCCTGTGACACCGTTTCACGACAGGGGGACCGACCTACCACCGATAAACTCATCTTT. The encoded protein is CACDTVSRQGDRPTTDKLIF.

Worth noting for this clone: A much larger clone is a single base away; this may be a read error. This sequence joins TRDV2 and TRDJ1; 11 bases fit TRDD3. Germline-derived CDR1 and CDR2 are GEAIGNYY and EKD. The CDR3 has 22 amino acids. The trim removed 3 bases at V and 6 bases at J, leaving 29 bases unmatched. The CDR3 bases are TGTGCCTGTGACTATTACAGGCCTTCCCTCGTACTGGGGGATATTTCGGGTCATAAACTCATCTTT. Residues: CACDYYRPSLVLGDISGHKLIF.

Regarding this clone: Sequence at one end of the junction differs from germline and may be a read error. This chain connects TRDV2 to TRDJ3; TRDD3 agrees at 11 bases. The germline V gene has CDR1 GEAIGNYY and CDR2 EKD. The CDR3 has 21 amino acids. CDR3 loop: CACDTPSAGGYLSWDTRKMIF. CDR3 nucleotide sequence: TGTGCCTGTGACACCCCGAGCGCTGGGGGATACCTCTCCTGGGACACCCGAAAGATGATTTTC.

This clone was seen more than once but under ten times. TCRdb's protein, taken from a much larger clone, differs from this DNA's translation at residue 14, likely owing to a read error; the protein displayed comes from the DNA. The chain uses TRDV2 and TRDJ1; D is unclear. In germline, CDR1 is GEAIGNYY, CDR2 EKD. CDR3 size: 17 residues. The CDR3 DNA reads TGTGCCTGTGACTCATCCACACCCCGCTTGAACACCGATAACCTCATCTTT. Translated: CACDSSTPRLNTDNLIF.

A remark on this clone: One junction end does not reproduce the germline sequence, and a read error may be involved. The V call is TRDV2, the J call TRDJ1, with D perhaps TRDD2 (5 bases). This CDR3 is built from 18 residues. The germline V gene has CDR1 GEAIGNYY and CDR2 EKD. The CDR3 bases are TGTGCCCGTGACACTTTCCTTGATAGATCGGCGTACACCGATCAACTCATCTTT. This translates into CARDTFLDRSAYTDQLIF.

Called V gene: TRDV2; the J gene was not called; the listed D gene, TRDD3, was not tested against the DNA. There are 16 residues in the CDR3. From germline, CDR1 is GEAIGNYY and CDR2 EKD. The CDR3 bases are TGTGCCTGTGACACCGTGGCCGGGCATCACACCGGTCCTTACACCTTT. This gives the protein CACDTVAGHHTGPYTF.

Details on this clone: The junction differs from germline at one of its ends, possibly a read error. The chain recombines TRDV1 with TRDJ1; D is possibly TRDD3 (8 bases). The germline V gene encodes CDR1 TSWWSYY and CDR2 QGS. The CDR3 length is 25 residues. The DNA for the CDR3 is TGTTCTCTTGGGGAACTAATTTTGTACCGATATTCCTACGTAGATGGGATACGAAACACCGATAAACTCATCTTT. Amino acids: CSLGELILYRYSYVDGIRNTDKLIF.